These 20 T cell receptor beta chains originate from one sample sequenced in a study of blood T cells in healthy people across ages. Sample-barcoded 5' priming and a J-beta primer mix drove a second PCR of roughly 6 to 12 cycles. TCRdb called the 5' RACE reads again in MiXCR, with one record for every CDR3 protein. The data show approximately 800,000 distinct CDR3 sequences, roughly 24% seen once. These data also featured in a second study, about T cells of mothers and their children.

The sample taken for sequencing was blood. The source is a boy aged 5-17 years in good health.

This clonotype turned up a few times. The CDR3 reads CASRLGTGSTRGEKLFF. The CDR3 DNA is TGTGCCAGCAGACTCGGGACAGGGAGTACCCGGGGTGAAAAACTGTTTTTT. This chain uses TRBV12-3 or TRBV12-4 with TRBJ1-4; the match to TRBD1 covers 9 bases. This CDR3 spans 17 amino acids. The ends lost 6 bases at V and 7 bases at J; junction bases unmatched: 15.

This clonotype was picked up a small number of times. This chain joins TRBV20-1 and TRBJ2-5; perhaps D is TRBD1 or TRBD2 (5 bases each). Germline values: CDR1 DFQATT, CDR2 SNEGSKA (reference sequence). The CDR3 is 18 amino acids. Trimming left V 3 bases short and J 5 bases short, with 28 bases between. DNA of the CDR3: TGCAGTGCTAGCCGGGACGGCAAATGGGCTACCAAAAGGGAGACCCAGTACTTC. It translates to CSASRDGKWATKRETQYF.

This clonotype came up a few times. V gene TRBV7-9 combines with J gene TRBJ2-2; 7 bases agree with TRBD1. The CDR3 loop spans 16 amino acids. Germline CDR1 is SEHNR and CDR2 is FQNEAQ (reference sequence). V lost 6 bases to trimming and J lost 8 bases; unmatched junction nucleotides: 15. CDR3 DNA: TGTGCCAGCAGGGGACCGGGACAGTTGAACCCTGGGGAGCTGTTTTTT. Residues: CASRGPGQLNPGELFF.

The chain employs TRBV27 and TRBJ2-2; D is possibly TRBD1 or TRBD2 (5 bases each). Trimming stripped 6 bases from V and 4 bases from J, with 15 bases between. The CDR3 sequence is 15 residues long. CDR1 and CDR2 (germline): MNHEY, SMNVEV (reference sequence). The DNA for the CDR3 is TGTGCCAGCAGGACTAAGGGGTTCACCACCGGGGAGCTGTTTTTT. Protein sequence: CASRTKGFTTGELFF.

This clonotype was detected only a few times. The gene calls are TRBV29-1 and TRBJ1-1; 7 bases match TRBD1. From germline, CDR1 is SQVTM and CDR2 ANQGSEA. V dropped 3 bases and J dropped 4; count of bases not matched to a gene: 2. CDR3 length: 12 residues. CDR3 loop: CSVERGLTEAFF. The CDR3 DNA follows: TGCAGCGTTGAGAGGGGGCTCACTGAAGCTTTCTTT.

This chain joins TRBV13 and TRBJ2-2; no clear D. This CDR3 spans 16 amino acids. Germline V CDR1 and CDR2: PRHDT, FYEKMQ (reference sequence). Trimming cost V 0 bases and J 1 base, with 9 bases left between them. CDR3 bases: TGTGCCAGCAGCTTAGGGGTTTGGGAGAACACCGGGGAGCTGTTTTTT. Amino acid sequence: CASSLGVWENTGELFF.

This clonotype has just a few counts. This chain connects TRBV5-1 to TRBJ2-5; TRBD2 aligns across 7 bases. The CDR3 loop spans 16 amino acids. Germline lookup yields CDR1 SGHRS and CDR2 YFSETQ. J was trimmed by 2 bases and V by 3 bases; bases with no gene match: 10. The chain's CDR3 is CASSSDGLGRQETQYF. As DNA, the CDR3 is TGCGCCAGCAGCTCGGACGGACTAGGGCGGCAAGAGACCCAGTACTTC.

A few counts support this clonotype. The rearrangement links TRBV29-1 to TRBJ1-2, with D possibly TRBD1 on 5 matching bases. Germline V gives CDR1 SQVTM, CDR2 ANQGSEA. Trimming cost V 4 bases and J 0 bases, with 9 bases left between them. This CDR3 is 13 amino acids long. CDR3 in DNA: TGCAGCGTTGGCAGGGCTGCTAACTATGGCTACACCTTC. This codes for CSVGRAANYGYTF. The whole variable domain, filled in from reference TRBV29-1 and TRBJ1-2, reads SAVISQKPSRDICQRGTSLTIQCQVDSQVTMMFWYRQQPGQSLTLIATANQGSEATYESGFVIDKFPISRPNLTFSTLTVSNMSPEDSSIYLCSVGRAANYGYTFGSGTRLTVV.

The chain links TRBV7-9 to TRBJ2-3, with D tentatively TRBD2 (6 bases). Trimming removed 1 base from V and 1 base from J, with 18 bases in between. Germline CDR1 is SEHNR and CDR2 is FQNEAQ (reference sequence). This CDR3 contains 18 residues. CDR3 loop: CASSLDWSGTLGTDTQYF. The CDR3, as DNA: TGTGCCAGCAGCTTAGATTGGTCAGGGACTCTTGGCACAGATACGCAGTATTTT.

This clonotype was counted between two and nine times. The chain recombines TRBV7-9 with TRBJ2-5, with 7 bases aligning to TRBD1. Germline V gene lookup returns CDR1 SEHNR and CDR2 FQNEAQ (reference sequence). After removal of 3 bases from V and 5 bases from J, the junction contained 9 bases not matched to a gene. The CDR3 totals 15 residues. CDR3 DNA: TGTGCCAGCAGCTTCACCTACAGGGGTGGGGAGACCCAGTACTTC. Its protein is CASSFTYRGGETQYF.

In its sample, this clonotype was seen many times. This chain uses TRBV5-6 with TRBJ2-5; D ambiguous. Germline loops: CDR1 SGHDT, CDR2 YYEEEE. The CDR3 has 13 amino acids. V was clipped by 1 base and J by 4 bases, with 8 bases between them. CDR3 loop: CASSLWTRETQYF. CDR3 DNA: TGTGCCAGCAGCTTGTGGACCCGAGAGACCCAGTACTTC.

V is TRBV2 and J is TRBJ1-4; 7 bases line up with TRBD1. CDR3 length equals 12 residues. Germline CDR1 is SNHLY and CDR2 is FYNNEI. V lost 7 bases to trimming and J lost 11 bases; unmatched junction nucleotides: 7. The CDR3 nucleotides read TGTGCCAGCATCTGGACAGGAGGGAAACTGTTTTTT. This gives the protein CASIWTGGKLFF.

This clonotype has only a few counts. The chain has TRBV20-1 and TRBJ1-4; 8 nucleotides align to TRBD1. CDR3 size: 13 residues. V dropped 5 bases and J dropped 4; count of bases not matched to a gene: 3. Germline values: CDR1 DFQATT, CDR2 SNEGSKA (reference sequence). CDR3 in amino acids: CSAPTGGNEKLFF. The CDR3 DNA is TGCAGTGCTCCCACAGGGGGTAATGAAAAACTGTTTTTT.

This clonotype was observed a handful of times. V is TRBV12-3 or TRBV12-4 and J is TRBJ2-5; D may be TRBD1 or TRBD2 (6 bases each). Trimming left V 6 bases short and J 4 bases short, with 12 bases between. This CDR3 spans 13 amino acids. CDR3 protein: CASRSGAIETQYF. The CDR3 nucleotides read TGTGCCAGCAGGTCGGGGGCTATAGAGACCCAGTACTTC.

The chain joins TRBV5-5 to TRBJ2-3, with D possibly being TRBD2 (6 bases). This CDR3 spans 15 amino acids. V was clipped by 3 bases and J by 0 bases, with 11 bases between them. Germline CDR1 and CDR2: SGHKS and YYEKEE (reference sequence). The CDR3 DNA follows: TGTGCCAGCAGCTCCTCTAGCGACAGCACAGATACGCAGTATTTT. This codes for CASSSSSDSTDTQYF.

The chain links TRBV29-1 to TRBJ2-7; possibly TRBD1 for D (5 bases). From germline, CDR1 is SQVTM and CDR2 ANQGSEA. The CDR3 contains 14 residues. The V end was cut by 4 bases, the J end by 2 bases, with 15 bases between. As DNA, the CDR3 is TGCAGCGTTGTTCAAAGGCAGGGTGCCTACGAGCAGTACTTC. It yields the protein CSVVQRQGAYEQYF.

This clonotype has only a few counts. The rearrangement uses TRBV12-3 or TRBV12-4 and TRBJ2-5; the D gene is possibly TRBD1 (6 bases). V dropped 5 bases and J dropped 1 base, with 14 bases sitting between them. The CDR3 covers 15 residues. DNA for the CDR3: TGTGCCAGCAGTAAACAGGGTGAGGGCCAAGAGACCCAGTACTTC. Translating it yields CASSKQGEGQETQYF.

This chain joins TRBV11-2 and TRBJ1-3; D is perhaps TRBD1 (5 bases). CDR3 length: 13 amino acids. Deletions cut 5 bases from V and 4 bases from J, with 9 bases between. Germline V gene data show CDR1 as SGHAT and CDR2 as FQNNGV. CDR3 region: CASSLAGGNTIYF. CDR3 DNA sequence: TGTGCCAGCAGCCTGGCAGGGGGAAACACCATATATTTT.

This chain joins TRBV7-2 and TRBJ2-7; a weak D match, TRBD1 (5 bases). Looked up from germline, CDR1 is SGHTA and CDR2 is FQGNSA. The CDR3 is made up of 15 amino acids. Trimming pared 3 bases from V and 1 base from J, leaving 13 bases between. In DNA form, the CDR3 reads TGTGCCAGCAGCTTTAGCCAGGGAAAATCCTACGAGCAGTACTTC. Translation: CASSFSQGKSYEQYF.

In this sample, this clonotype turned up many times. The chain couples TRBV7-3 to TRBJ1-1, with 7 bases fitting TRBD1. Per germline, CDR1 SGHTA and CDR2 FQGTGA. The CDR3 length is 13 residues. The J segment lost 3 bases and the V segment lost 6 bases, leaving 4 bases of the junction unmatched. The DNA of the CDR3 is TGTGCCAGCAGTCCCCAGGGGGACACTGAAGCTTTCTTT. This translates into CASSPQGDTEAFF.